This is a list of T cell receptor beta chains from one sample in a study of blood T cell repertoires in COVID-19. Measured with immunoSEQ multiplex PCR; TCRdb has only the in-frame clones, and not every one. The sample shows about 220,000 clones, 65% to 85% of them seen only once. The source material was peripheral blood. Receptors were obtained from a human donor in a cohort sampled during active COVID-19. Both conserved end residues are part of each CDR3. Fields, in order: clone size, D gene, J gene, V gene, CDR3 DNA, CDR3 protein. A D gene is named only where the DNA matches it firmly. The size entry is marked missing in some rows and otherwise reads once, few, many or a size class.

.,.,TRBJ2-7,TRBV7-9,TGTGCCAGCAGTGACAGGACCTACGAGCAGTACTTC,CASSDRTYEQYF
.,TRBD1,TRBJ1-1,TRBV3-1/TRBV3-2,TGTGCCAGCATGCAATCCGGGACAGGGGCCTCTGGTACTGAAGCTTTCTTT,CASMQSGTGASGTEAFF
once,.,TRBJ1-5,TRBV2,TGTGCCAGCAGTATAGGACAGCGGAGCAATCAGCCCCAGCATTTT,CASSIGQRSNQPQHF
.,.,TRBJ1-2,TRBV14,TGTGCCAGCAGCAACAGCGGTGGCTACACCTTC,CASSNSGGYTF
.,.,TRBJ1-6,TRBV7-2,TGTGCCAGCAGCTCCTCCTGGCAGAATAATTCACCCCTCCACTTT,CASSSSWQNNSPLHF
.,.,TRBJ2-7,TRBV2,TGTGCCAGCAGGGACTACATCTACGAGCAGTACTTC,CASRDYIYEQYF
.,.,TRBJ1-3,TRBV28,TGTGCCAGCAGTTTATGGGAGGTCTCTGGAAACACCATATATTTT,CASSLWEVSGNTIYF
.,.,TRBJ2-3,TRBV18,TGTGCCAGCTCACCCCCCAGTGAGGGTACGCAGTATTTT,CASSPPSEGTQYF
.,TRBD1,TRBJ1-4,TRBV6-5,TGTGCCAGCTCAACACCGGGACAGGGTAGGGAAAAACTGTTTTTT,CASSTPGQGREKLFF
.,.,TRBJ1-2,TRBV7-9,TGTGCCAGCAGCTTTCGGCAGGAAAACTATGGCTACACCTTC,CASSFRQENYGYTF
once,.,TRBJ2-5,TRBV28,TGTGCCAGTAGAGGAAACGGAGAGACCCAGTACTTC,CASRGNGETQYF
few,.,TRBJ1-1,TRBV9,TGTGCCAGCAGCCCAAAGGGGCTTACTGAAGCTTTCTTT,CASSPKGLTEAFF
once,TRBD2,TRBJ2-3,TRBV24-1,TGTGCCACCAGTGACAAAGGGCGGGGGGACACAGATACGCAGTATTTT,CATSDKGRGDTDTQYF
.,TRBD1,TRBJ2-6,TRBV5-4,TGTGCCAGCAGCCTGGGACAGGGGGCGGCTGGGGCCAACGTCCTGACTTTC,CASSLGQGAAGANVLTF
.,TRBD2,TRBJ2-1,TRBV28,TGTGCCAGCAGTCCCTCGGGACTAGCGGGAGCGTTCGGGTACAATGAGCAGTTCTTC,CASSPSGLAGAFGYNEQFF
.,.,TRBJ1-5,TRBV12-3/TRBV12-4,TGTGCCAGCAAGGGGGGGAATCAGCCCCAGCATTTT,CASKGGNQPQHF
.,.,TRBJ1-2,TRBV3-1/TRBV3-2,TGTGCCAGCAGCCAAGCAGGGGATTATGGCTACACCTTC,CASSQAGDYGYTF
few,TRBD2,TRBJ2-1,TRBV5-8,TGTGCCAGCAGCTTGGACGGGACTAGAGGCTACAATGAGCAGTTCTTC,CASSLDGTRGYNEQFF
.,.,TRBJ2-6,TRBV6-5,TGTGCCAGCACCTACTCTGGGGCCAACGTCCTGACTTTC,CASTYSGANVLTF
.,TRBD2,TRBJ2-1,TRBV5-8,TGTGCCGGACAGCGGGGGGGCTTCGGGAATGAGCAGTTCTTC,CAGQRGGFGNEQFF
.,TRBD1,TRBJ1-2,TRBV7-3,TGTGCCAGCAGCTCAGGGTCGGGACAGACCGCGAGTGGCTACACCTTC,CASSSGSGQTASGYTF
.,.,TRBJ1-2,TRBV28,TGTGCCAGCAGTCCTACTGGGGCCCTAAGGAATGGCTACACCTTC,CASSPTGALRNGYTF
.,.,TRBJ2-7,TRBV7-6,TGTGCCAGCAGCTCTCGACCGGGGGAGAAGGACGAGCAGTACTTC,CASSSRPGEKDEQYF
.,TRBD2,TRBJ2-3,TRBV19,TGTGCCAGTAGTACCCTGGCTAGCGGGGGGGCCGATACGCAGTATTTT,CASSTLASGGADTQYF
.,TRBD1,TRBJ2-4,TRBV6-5,TGTGCCACCGAAAGGACAGGTCCCAACATTCAGTACTTC,CATERTGPNIQYF
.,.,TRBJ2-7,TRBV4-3,TGCGCCAGCGGTCCCGGGGTCTCGAGCTCCTACGAGCAGTACTTC,CASGPGVSSSYEQYF
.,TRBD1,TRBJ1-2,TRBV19,TGTGCCAGTAGTCATTTCGGGACAGGCTCTCGTTTTCGCTACACCTTC,CASSHFGTGSRFRYTF
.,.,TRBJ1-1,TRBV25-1,TGTGCCAGCAGTGCCCCGCGGGGGACGTACACTGAAGCTTTCTTT,CASSAPRGTYTEAFF
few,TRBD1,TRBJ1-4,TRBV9,TGTGCCAGCAGCCCCTCGGGACAGGGGTGGGAAAAACTGTTTTTT,CASSPSGQGWEKLFF
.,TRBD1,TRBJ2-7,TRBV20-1,TGCAGTGCTAGAGACTCGGGACAGGGTTTTTTC,CSARDSGQGFF
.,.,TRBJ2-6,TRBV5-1,TGCGCCAGCAGCGCGGATGGGGGCGCCCGCTCTGGGGCCAACGTCCTGACTTTC,CASSADGGARSGANVLTF
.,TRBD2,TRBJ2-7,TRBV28,TGTGCCAGCAGCGGCCGGACTAGCGGCGCCTACGAGCAGTACTTC,CASSGRTSGAYEQYF
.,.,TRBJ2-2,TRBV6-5,TGTGCCAGTCTAGGAGCGAACACCGGGGAGCTGTTTTTT,CASLGANTGELFF
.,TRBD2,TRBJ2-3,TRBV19,TGTGCCAGTGCGGGGGGGCCAGGAGATACGCAGTATTTT,CASAGGPGDTQYF
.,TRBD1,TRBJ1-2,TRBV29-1,TGCAGCGTTGGCCGGGACAGTTTTCAAGGCTACACCTTC,CSVGRDSFQGYTF
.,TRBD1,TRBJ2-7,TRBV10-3,TGTGCCATCAGCCCTCCGCGGACAGGGGGGGACGAGCAGTACTTC,CAISPPRTGGDEQYF
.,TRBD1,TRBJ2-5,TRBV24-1,TGTGCCACCAGTGGTTGGACAGGGGGCCACCAAGAGACCCAGTACTTC,CATSGWTGGHQETQYF
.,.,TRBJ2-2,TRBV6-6,TGTGCCAGCTACAGGGTCCCCGGGGAGCTGTTTTTT,CASYRVPGELFF
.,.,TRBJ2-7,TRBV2,TGTGCCAGCAGGGAACCCCTCAGGCGGGGGCCCCCTGCCTACGAGCAGTACTTC,CASREPLRRGPPAYEQYF
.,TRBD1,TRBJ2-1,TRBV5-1,TGCGCCAGCAGCTCGGGACAGCCACACAATGAGCAGTTCTTC,CASSSGQPHNEQFF